The entry that follows covers one T cell receptor (beta chain) sequence. At one end, the junction sequence differs from germline, possibly due to a read error. Per sorted-subset replicate PCR, input was around 220 ng DNA, representing about 30,000 T cell genomes. Here immunoSEQ multiplex PCR was the method, and the copy in TCRdb shows in-frame clones only, minus some. The data hold millions of clones, with about 93% observed a single time. This entry belongs to a study of shared clonotypes between healthy human individuals. Naive CD8 isolation took CD45RO-negative cells positively selected for CCR7 and excluded terminally differentiated effector memory CD45RA+ cells. Everyone who donated was a Caucasian adult who lived in Nashville, Tennessee. From germline, CDR1 is PRHDT and CDR2 FYEKMQ (reference sequence). The CDR3 extends over 15 amino acids.

This chain links TRBV13 with TRBJ2-3; TRBD1 is a possible D gene (6 bases). Sequencing used naive CD8+ T cells from PBMCs. The receptor's source is a man younger than 35 in good health. Some clones in this sample may be carry-over from other donors' samples. The chain's CDR3 is CASSLGRGWADTQYF. The CDR3 coding sequence is TGTGCCAGCAGCCTAGGCAGGGGATGGGCAGATACGCAGTATTTT.